The 9 T cell receptor beta chains presented below share a single source sample, sequenced in a study of blood T cell repertoires in COVID-19. Sequenced by immunoSEQ multiplex PCR; TCRdb stores in-frame clones only, minus some. The repertoire holds 150,000 to 200,000 clones, with around 73% as singletons. The sequenced sample consisted of PBMCs or T cells enriched from blood (not recorded which). The receptors were sampled from a woman aged 45-65 years who had recovered from COVID-19.

The chain carries TRBV4-1 and TRBJ1-2; perhaps TRBD1 as D (5 bases). With 0 bases removed from V and 3 bases from J, the gap between germline ends came to 8 bases. This CDR3 has 14 amino acids. Germline-derived CDR1 and CDR2 are MGHRA and YSYEKL. The CDR3 nucleotides read TGCGCCAGCAGCCAAGAAAGGGGTTACTATGGCTACACCTTC. It encodes CASSQERGYYGYTF.

This chain links TRBV28 with TRBJ2-5, with 11 bases fitting TRBD2. With V trimmed by 8 bases and J by 4 bases, 18 bases remained unmatched. The germline V gene encodes CDR1 MDHEN and CDR2 SYDVKM. The length of the CDR3 is 18 residues. CDR3 nucleotides: TGTGCCAGCCGGTTCTCCCCGGGACTAGCGGAGGGGGTAGAGACCCAGTACTTC. Its protein product is CASRFSPGLAEGVETQYF.

This clone showed up just a few times. This chain connects TRBV2 to TRBJ2-3; D unclear. CDR1 is SNHLY and CDR2 is FYNNEI in the germline V gene. With 7 bases removed from V and 2 bases from J, the gap between germline ends came to 16 bases. The CDR3 runs 15 residues. CDR3 sequence reads: CASKAALRATDTQYF. Here the CDR3 DNA reads TGTGCCAGCAAGGCGGCTCTGAGAGCCACAGATACGCAGTATTTT.

The chain links TRBV7-6 to TRBJ1-1; no reliable D call. Trimming took 5 bases from V and 1 from J, leaving 8 bases between them. The CDR3 consists of 13 residues. Germline V gene data show CDR1 as SGHVS and CDR2 as FNYEAQ. CDR3 nucleotides: TGTGCCAGCAGCAATCAGAAGAACACTGAAGCTTTCTTT. It codes for CASSNQKNTEAFF.

This clone showed up just a few times. The rearrangement joins TRBV2 to TRBJ2-4; 8 bases map to TRBD2. Germline CDR1 SNHLY, CDR2 FYNNEI. J gave up 7 bases and V 8 bases, and 1 base lay outside the gene matches. The CDR3 has 11 amino acids. The CDR3 region has the DNA TGTGCCAGCTCGGGAGGGAACATTCAGTACTTC. Protein sequence: CASSGGNIQYF.

The chain joins TRBV2 to TRBJ1-5; D is unresolved. CDR3 length: 14 amino acids. V was pared by 6 bases and J by 4 bases, with 13 bases between. Germline V CDR1 and CDR2: SNHLY, FYNNEI. Written as DNA, the CDR3 is TGTGCCAGCAGGCGAAGAGATAATAATCAGCCCCAGCATTTT. Amino acid sequence: CASRRRDNNQPQHF.

The rearrangement uses TRBV10-3 and TRBJ2-2; 7 bases agree with TRBD2. CDR1 and CDR2 (germline): ENHRY, SYGVKD. The J segment lost 3 bases and the V segment lost 6 bases, leaving 4 bases of the junction unmatched. The CDR3 totals 14 residues. This chain's CDR3 is CAIRAGDYTGELFF. The CDR3 region has the DNA TGTGCCATCAGGGCGGGAGATTACACCGGGGAGCTGTTTTTT.

This chain uses TRBV3-1 (or the pseudogene TRBV3-2) with TRBJ1-1, with TRBD1 identical over 8 bases. From germline, CDR1 is LGHDT and CDR2 YNNKEL (reference sequence). The J segment lost 0 bases and the V segment lost 3 bases, leaving 6 bases of the junction unmatched. The CDR3 sequence is 16 residues long. CDR3 bases: TGTGCCAGCAGCCAGAGGACAGGGAGCATGAACACTGAAGCTTTCTTT. It encodes CASSQRTGSMNTEAFF.

The chain uses TRBV27 and TRBJ2-3; 11 bases align to TRBD2. The CDR3 extends over 16 amino acids. The germline CDR1 and CDR2 sequences are MNHEY and SMNVEV (reference sequence). The J segment lost 7 bases and the V segment lost 5 bases, leaving 11 bases of the junction unmatched. CDR3 coding DNA: TGTGCCAGCAGTCCTCCGGGACTAGCGGCCGTGAATACGCAGTATTTT. This encodes CASSPPGLAAVNTQYF.